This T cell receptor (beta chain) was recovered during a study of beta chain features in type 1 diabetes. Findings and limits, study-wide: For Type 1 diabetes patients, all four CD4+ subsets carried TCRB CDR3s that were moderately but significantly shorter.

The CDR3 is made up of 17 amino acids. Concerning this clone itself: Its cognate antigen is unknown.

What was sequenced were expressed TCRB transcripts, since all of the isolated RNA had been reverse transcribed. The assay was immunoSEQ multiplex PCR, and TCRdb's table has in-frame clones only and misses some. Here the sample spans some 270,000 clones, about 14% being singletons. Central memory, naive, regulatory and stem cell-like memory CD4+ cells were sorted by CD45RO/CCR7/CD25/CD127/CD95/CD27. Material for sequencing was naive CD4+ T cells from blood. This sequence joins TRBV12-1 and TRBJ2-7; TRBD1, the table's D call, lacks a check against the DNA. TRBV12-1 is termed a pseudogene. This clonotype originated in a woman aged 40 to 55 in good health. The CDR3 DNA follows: TGTGCCAGCAGCCCAGGACAGGGCTGGAGGGGGTCCTACGAGCAGTACTTC. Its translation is CASSPGQGWRGSYEQYF.